The TCR beta chain described here comes from a study of T-cell reconstitution after alpha-beta-depleted transplantation in children. This clonotype has more than one count but fewer than ten. Looked up from germline, CDR1 is KGHSH and CDR2 is LQKENI. Deletions cut 2 bases from V and 6 bases from J, with 13 bases between. This CDR3 contains 14 residues. Unique molecular identifiers were incorporated into the prepared TCRbeta library. A single record per CDR3 protein comes from TCRdb applying MiXCR to the PCR reads. The sample has about 500,000 distinct CDR3 sequences; roughly 33% are singletons. The sequencing used PBMCs from the stem cell graft donor, collected from the stem cell graft. V and J are TRBV18 and TRBJ1-1; D unclear. This clonotype was sampled from a human donor who donated a stem cell graft to a child with aplastic anemia. The CDR3 is CASSPTREPPEAFF. CDR3 bases: TGTGCCAGCTCACCAACCCGGGAGCCCCCTGAAGCTTTCTTT.